One sample yielded the 20 T cell receptor beta chains listed below, sequenced in a study of CD8 T cells in ankylosing spondylitis. Each CDR3 protein is one row after TCRdb ran MiXCR on the 5' RACE reads. This table has over 130,000 distinct CDR3 sequences, 44% appearing once. The sequenced material came from synovial fluid, either unsorted or a sorted T cell fraction (not recorded which). The source of these receptors is a male donor with ankylosing spondylitis.

The genes are TRBV5-1 and TRBJ2-3; no reliable D call. The V end was cut by 4 bases, the J end by 0 bases, with 12 bases between. CDR3 length: 15 amino acids. Germline CDR1 and CDR2: SGHRS and YFSETQ. The CDR3 DNA reads as TGCGCCAGCAGCCTACGGACCACTAGCACAGATACGCAGTATTTT. Protein: CASSLRTTSTDTQYF.

The chain links TRBV6-2 or TRBV6-3 to TRBJ2-1; TRBD1 matches at 7 bases. Germline V lookup: CDR1 MNHEY, CDR2 SVGEGT. The CDR3 is made up of 16 amino acids. V lost 5 bases and J lost 4; bases outside the gene matches: 11. In nucleotides, the CDR3 is TGTGCCAGCAGTCCCCCGGACAGGCGGTCATACAATGAGCAGTTCTTC. This gives the protein CASSPPDRRSYNEQFF.

This clonotype has just a few counts. The genes are TRBV6-6 and TRBJ2-7; no firm D call. The CDR3 extends over 11 amino acids. The V gene lost 8 bases and the J gene lost 4 bases, with 9 bases spanning the gap. The germline V gene has CDR1 MNHNY and CDR2 SVGAGI (reference sequence). For the CDR3, the DNA is TGTGCCAGCGGTACAAGTTACGAGCAGTACTTC. This codes for CASGTSYEQYF.

The CDR3 nucleotides are TGTGCCAGCAGCGCTTGGGGACAGGGGGCTCTATTGGACGAGCAGTACTTC. It is translated as CASSAWGQGALLDEQYF. The chain couples TRBV13 to TRBJ2-7; 12 nucleotides match TRBD1. Germline V gene data show CDR1 as PRHDT and CDR2 as FYEKMQ (reference sequence). The CDR3 sequence is 17 residues long. Unmatched junction bases numbered 13, after V lost 5 bases and J lost 5 bases.

This chain uses TRBV7-6 with TRBJ2-1; 11 nucleotides agree with TRBD2. Germline CDR1 is SGHVS and CDR2 is FNYEAQ. V shed 5 bases, J shed 2 bases, and the junction held 8 bases outside the gene matches. This CDR3 region has 17 residues. The CDR3 reads CASSPTASGRTYNEQFF. The CDR3 bases are TGTGCCAGCAGCCCAACGGCTAGCGGGAGGACCTACAATGAGCAGTTCTTC.

The gene calls are TRBV6-5 and TRBJ2-2; 13 bases agree with TRBD2. CDR1 MNHEY and CDR2 SVGAGI come from the germline V gene. J was trimmed by 7 bases and V by 5 bases; bases with no gene match: 10. The CDR3 loop spans 17 amino acids. The CDR3 spells CASSTSWTSGSNGELFF. DNA of the CDR3: TGTGCCAGCAGTACTTCCTGGACTAGCGGGAGTAACGGGGAGCTGTTTTTT.

The V call is TRBV13, the J call TRBJ2-1; D is unclear. The CDR3 is 12 amino acids. The V end lost 7 bases, the J end lost 9 bases, and 13 bases lay between the germline ends. Germline V gene data show CDR1 as PRHDT and CDR2 as FYEKMQ (reference sequence). The CDR3 sequence: CASKKEAGEQFF. CDR3 bases: TGTGCCAGCAAAAAAGAGGCCGGTGAGCAGTTCTTC.

The table lists this clonotype with a few counts. The rearrangement uses TRBV20-1 and TRBJ2-3; D possibly corresponds to TRBD2 (5 bases). V dropped 5 bases and J dropped 2 bases, with 17 bases sitting between them. The CDR3 runs 15 residues. Looked up from germline, CDR1 is DFQATT and CDR2 is SNEGSKA (reference sequence). The CDR3 nucleotides read TGCAGTGCTGCCGGGATTTCCCTGAACACAGATACGCAGTATTTT. Residues: CSAAGISLNTDTQYF.

There are a few counts of this clonotype. V is TRBV5-1 and J is TRBJ1-2; 10 nucleotides match TRBD1. CDR3 length: 15 residues. Per germline, CDR1 SGHRS and CDR2 YFSETQ. Germline trimming cut 1 base from V and 4 bases from J; bases unmatched to any gene: 4. The CDR3 region has the DNA TGCGCCAGCAGCTTGAGACAGGGGGCGGCCTATGGCTACACCTTC. It encodes CASSLRQGAAYGYTF.

The V call is TRBV7-2, the J call TRBJ2-7; D tentatively reads TRBD1 or TRBD2 (6 bases each). This CDR3 region has 14 residues. Trimming removed 5 bases at V and 2 bases at J, with 13 bases between. From germline, CDR1 is SGHTA and CDR2 FQGNSA. This chain's CDR3 is CASSPPGAPYEQYF. In DNA, the CDR3 is TGTGCCAGCAGCCCCCCGGGGGCCCCCTACGAGCAGTACTTC.

The chain joins TRBV19 to TRBJ2-7; tentatively, D is TRBD1 (6 bases). Germline CDR1 LNHDA, CDR2 SQIVND (reference sequence). The CDR3 loop spans 13 amino acids. V shed 4 bases and J shed 5 bases, with 12 bases lying between them. This chain's CDR3 is CASSTGVGNEQYF. CDR3 in DNA: TGTGCCAGTAGTACAGGGGTAGGTAACGAGCAGTACTTC.

The genes are TRBV28 and TRBJ2-7; no reliable D call. V dropped 7 bases and J dropped 2 bases, with 15 bases sitting between them. The CDR3 has 14 residues. The V gene's germline CDR1 is MDHEN and CDR2 SYDVKM. The CDR3 sequence: CASIKEGWPYEQYF. The CDR3 nucleotides are TGTGCCAGCATTAAGGAAGGGTGGCCCTACGAGCAGTACTTC. The full variable domain, its missing parts supplied by reference TRBV28 and TRBJ2-7, is DVKVTQSSRYLVKRTGEKVFLECVQDMDHENMFWYRQDPGLGLRLIYFSYDVKMKEKGDIPEGYSVSREKKERFSLILESASTNQTSMYLCASIKEGWPYEQYFGPGTRLTVT.

This clonotype came up a few times. V is TRBV5-1 and J is TRBJ2-2; no clear D gene. V was pared by 1 base and J by 6 bases, with 7 bases between. The CDR3 has 13 residues. In germline, CDR1 is SGHRS, CDR2 YFSETQ. The CDR3 coding sequence is TGCGCCAGCAGCTTGTCTGGCCCCGGGGAGCTGTTTTTT. Protein: CASSLSGPGELFF.

This clonotype was seen a handful of times. The chain links TRBV15 to TRBJ2-2; no firm D call. The germline gives CDR1 LNHNV, CDR2 YYDKDF (reference sequence). V dropped 0 bases and J dropped 2 bases, with 10 bases sitting between them. This CDR3 comprises 16 residues. CDR3 residues: CATSRDLSLNTGELFF. The CDR3 nucleotides read TGTGCCACCAGCAGAGATTTGTCCCTAAACACCGGGGAGCTGTTTTTT.

Details on this clonotype: This may be a read error, as it is one base from a much larger clone. The chain links TRBV11-2 to TRBJ2-5; 9 nucleotides line up with TRBD1. The germline V gene has CDR1 SGHAT and CDR2 FQNNGV. The CDR3 has 13 amino acids. CDR3 in amino acids: CASSWTGAETQCF. DNA for the CDR3: TGTGCCAGCAGCTGGACAGGGGCAGAGACCCAGTGCTTC.

This rearrangement joins TRBV11-2 to TRBJ2-2, with 7 bases identical to TRBD1. Germline V lookup: CDR1 SGHAT, CDR2 FQNNGV. J gave up 6 bases and V 4 bases, and 5 bases lay outside the gene matches. The CDR3 extends over 14 amino acids. Here the CDR3 reads CASSSFRGPGELFF. CDR3 coding DNA: TGTGCCAGCAGCTCGTTTAGGGGGCCCGGGGAGCTGTTTTTT.

This clonotype appeared a single time. The V and J genes are TRBV27 and TRBJ2-6; D is ambiguous. The CDR3 has 13 amino acids. The V gene's germline CDR1 is MNHEY and CDR2 SMNVEV (reference sequence). Trimming took 3 bases from V and 4 from J, leaving 4 bases between them. The CDR3 here is CASSFGGANVLTF. The CDR3 bases are TGTGCCAGCAGTTTCGGGGGGGCCAACGTCCTGACTTTC.

This chain connects TRBV7-9 to TRBJ1-2, with 7 bases fitting TRBD1. Germline loops: CDR1 SEHNR, CDR2 FQNEAQ (reference sequence). There are 12 residues in the CDR3. The J segment lost 9 bases and the V segment lost 5 bases, leaving 6 bases of the junction unmatched. In DNA, the CDR3 is TGTGCCAGCAGCAGCGACAGGGATCGCTACACCTTC. Its protein product is CASSSDRDRYTF.

The V and J genes are TRBV10-3 and TRBJ2-1; a possible D gene is TRBD2 (6 bases). The germline V gene has CDR1 ENHRY and CDR2 SYGVKD. The CDR3 runs to 15 residues. Trimming cost V 3 bases and J 5 bases, with 14 bases left between them. CDR3 in DNA: TGTGCCATCAGTGAAGGTCTAGCGCCGAACAATGAGCAGTTCTTC. Protein sequence: CAISEGLAPNNEQFF.

A few counts support this clonotype. The chain has TRBV19 and TRBJ1-2, with a tentative D call TRBD1 (5 bases). Germline V lookup: CDR1 LNHDA, CDR2 SQIVND (reference sequence). The CDR3 loop spans 13 amino acids. Trimming took 5 bases from V and 6 from J, leaving 13 bases between them. CDR3 bases: TGTGCCAGTAGTCTCCTGGACACCCATGGCTACACCTTC. Translated, it gives CASSLLDTHGYTF. Looking up the rest from reference TRBV19 and TRBJ1-2 gives the full variable domain: DGGITQSPKYLFRKEGQNVTLSCEQNLNHDAMYWYRQDPGQGLRLIYYSQIVNDFQKGDIAEGYSVSREKKESFPLTVTSAQKNPTAFYLCASSLLDTHGYTFGSGTRLTVV.